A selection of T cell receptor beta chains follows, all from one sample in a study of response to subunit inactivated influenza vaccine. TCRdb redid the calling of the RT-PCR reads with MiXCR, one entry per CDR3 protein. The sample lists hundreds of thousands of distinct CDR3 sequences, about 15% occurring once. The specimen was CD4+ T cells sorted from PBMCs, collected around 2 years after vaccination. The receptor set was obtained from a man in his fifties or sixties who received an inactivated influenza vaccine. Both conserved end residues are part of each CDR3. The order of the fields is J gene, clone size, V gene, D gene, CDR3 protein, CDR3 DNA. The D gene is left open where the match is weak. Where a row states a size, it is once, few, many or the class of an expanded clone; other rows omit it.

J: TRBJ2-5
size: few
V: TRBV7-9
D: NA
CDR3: CASSKRGSSAQETQYF
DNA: TGTGCCAGCAGCAAAAGAGGGTCTAGCGCCCAAGAGACCCAGTACTTC

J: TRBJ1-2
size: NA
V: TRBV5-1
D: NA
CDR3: CASSLALGVSDGYTF
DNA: TGCGCCAGCAGCTTGGCCCTCGGGGTCTCGGATGGCTACACCTTC

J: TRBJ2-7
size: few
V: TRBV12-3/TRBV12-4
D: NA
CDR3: CASSFTSGEQYF
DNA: TGTGCCAGCAGTTTTACGTCGGGCGAGCAGTACTTC

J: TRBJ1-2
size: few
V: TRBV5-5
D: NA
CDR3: CASSPSSGNYYGYTF
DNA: TGTGCCAGCAGCCCCTCGTCAGGGAACTACTATGGCTACACCTTC

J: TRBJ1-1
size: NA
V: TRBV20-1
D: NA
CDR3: CSARDVQTEAFF
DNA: TGCAGTGCAAGGGACGTCCAGACTGAAGCTTTCTTT

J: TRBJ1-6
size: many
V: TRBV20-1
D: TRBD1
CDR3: CSAPYRGDNSPLHF
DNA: TGCAGTGCTCCGTACAGGGGGGATAATTCACCCCTCCACTTT

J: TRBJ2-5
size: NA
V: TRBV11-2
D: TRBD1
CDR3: CASSQVTGGGETQYF
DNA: TGTGCCAGCAGCCAGGTCACAGGGGGCGGGGAGACCCAGTACTTC

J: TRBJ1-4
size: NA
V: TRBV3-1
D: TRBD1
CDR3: CASSPSRQGSNEKLFF
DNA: TGTGCCAGCAGCCCATCCCGACAGGGCTCTAATGAAAAACTGTTTTTT

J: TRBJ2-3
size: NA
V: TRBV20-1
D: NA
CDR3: CSARDFRGADTQYF
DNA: TGCAGTGCTAGAGATTTCAGGGGCGCAGATACGCAGTATTTT

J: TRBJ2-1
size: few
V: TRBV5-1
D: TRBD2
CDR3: CASRGLAGGDEQFF
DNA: TGCGCCAGCAGGGGACTAGCGGGGGGAGATGAGCAGTTCTTC

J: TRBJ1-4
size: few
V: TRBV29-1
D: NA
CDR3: CSVSQGGEKLFF
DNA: TGCAGCGTTTCACAGGGAGGGGAAAAACTGTTTTTT

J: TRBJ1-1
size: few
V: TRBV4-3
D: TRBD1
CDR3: CASSQDRNRGANF
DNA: TGCGCCAGCAGCCAAGATCGAAACAGGGGTGCCAACTTT

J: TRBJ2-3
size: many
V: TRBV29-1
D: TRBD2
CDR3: CSVELAGVF
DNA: TGCAGCGTTGAACTAGCGGGGGTCTTT

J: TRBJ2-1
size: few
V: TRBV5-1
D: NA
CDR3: CASSILPGTHEQFF
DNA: TGCGCCAGCAGCATACTCCCCGGGACCCATGAGCAGTTCTTC

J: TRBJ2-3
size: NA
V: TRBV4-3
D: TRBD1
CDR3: CASSARTGAGDTQYF
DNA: TGCGCCAGCAGCGCCCGGACAGGGGCGGGAGATACGCAGTATTTT

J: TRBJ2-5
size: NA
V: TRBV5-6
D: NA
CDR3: CASSLEMSASDF
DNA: TGTGCCAGCAGCTTGGAAATGTCAGCCTCGGACTTC

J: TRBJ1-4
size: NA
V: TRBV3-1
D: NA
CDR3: CASSQSIGSTNEKLFF
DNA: TGTGCCAGCAGCCAATCAATCGGGTCGACTAATGAAAAACTGTTTTTT

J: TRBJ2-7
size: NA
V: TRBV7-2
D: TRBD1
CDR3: CASSLSAVQGAYEQYF
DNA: TGTGCCAGCAGCTTATCCGCGGTACAGGGGGCCTACGAGCAGTACTTC

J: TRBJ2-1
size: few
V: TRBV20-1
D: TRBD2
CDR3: CSARVREASSYNEQFF
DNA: TGCAGTGCTAGGGTCCGGGAGGCGAGCTCCTACAATGAGCAGTTCTTC

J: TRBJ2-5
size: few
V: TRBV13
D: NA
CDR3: CASSSYRAGETQYF
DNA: TGTGCCAGCAGCTCATACAGGGCTGGAGAGACCCAGTACTTC

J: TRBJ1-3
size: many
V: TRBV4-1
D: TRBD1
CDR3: CASSQKDRGLGNTIYF
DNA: TGCGCCAGCAGCCAAAAGGACAGGGGGCTAGGAAACACCATATATTTT

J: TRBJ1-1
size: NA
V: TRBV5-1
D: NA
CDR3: CASSPLLAGDAEAFF
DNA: TGCGCCAGCAGCCCCCTTCTGGCGGGGGACGCTGAAGCTTTCTTT

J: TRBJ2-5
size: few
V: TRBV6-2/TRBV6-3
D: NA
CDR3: CASSLQVRETQYF
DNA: TGTGCCAGCAGTTTACAGGTCCGAGAGACCCAGTACTTC

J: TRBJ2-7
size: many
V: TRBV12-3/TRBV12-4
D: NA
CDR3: CASSPSFPVQSYEQYF
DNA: TGTGCCAGCAGTCCCTCTTTCCCAGTCCAATCCTACGAGCAGTACTTC

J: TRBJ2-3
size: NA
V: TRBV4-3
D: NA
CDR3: CASSPNRDLDTQYF
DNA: TGCGCCAGCAGCCCCAACCGGGACTTAGATACGCAGTATTTT

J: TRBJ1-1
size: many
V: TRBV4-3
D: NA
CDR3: CASSQARTGLNTEAFF
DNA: TGCGCCAGCAGCCAAGCTCGTACGGGTCTGAACACTGAAGCTTTCTTT

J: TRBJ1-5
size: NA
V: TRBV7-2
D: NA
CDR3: CASSLDRSSYQPQHF
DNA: TGTGCCAGCAGCTTAGACAGGTCGTCCTATCAGCCCCAGCATTTT

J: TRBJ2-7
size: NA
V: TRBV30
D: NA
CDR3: CAWERAYEQYF
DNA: TGTGCCTGGGAGCGGGCCTACGAGCAGTACTTC

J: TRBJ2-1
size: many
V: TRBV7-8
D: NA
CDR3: CASSLGRRRGHNEQFF
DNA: TGTGCCAGCAGCTTAGGACGGCGGAGGGGGCACAATGAGCAGTTCTTC

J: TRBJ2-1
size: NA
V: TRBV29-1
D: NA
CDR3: CSGLITGTGTSYNEQFF
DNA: TGCAGCGGCCTGATAACCGGGACCGGGACGTCTTACAATGAGCAGTTCTTC

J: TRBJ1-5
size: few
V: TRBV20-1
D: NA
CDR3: CSARDAGLGSNQPQHF
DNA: TGCAGTGCTAGAGATGCGGGATTAGGGAGCAATCAGCCCCAGCATTTT

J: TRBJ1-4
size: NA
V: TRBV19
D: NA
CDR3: CASSGTRGLATNEKLFF
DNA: TGTGCCAGTTCCGGGACGCGGGGGCTTGCAACTAATGAAAAACTGTTTTTT

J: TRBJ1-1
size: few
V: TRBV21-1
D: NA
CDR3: CASSKTGENTEAFF
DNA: TGTGCCAGCAGCAAAACAGGGGAGAACACTGAAGCTTTCTTT

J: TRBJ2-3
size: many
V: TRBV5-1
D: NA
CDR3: CASSLDRTGMGDTQYF
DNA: TGCGCCAGCAGCTTGGATAGGACGGGGATGGGAGATACGCAGTATTTT

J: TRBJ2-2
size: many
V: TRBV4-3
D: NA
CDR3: CASSQGLSGELFF
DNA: TGCGCCAGCAGCCAGGGGTTGTCCGGGGAGCTGTTTTTT

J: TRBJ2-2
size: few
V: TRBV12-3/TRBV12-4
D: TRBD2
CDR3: CASSLASGRAPGELFF
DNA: TGTGCCAGCAGTTTAGCCTCCGGGAGGGCCCCCGGGGAGCTGTTTTTT

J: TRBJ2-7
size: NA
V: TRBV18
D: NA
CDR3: CASSPLRTVESYEQYF
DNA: TGTGCCAGCTCACCCCTAAGGACAGTCGAATCCTACGAGCAGTACTTC

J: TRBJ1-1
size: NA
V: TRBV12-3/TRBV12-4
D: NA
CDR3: CASSGGRTAFF
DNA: TGTGCCAGCAGTGGGGGCAGGACGGCTTTCTTT

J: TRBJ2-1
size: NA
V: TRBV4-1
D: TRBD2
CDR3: CASSQLYLAGVNSYNEQFF
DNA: TGCGCCAGCAGCCAATTGTATCTAGCGGGGGTGAACTCCTACAATGAGCAGTTCTTC

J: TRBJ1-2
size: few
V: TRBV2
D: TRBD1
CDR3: CASGLGGGYGYTF
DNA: TGTGCCAGCGGGCTAGGGGGCGGCTATGGCTACACCTTC

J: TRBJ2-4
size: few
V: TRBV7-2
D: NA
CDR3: CASSNRAQNIQYF
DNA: TGTGCCAGCAGCAACAGGGCCCAAAACATTCAGTACTTC